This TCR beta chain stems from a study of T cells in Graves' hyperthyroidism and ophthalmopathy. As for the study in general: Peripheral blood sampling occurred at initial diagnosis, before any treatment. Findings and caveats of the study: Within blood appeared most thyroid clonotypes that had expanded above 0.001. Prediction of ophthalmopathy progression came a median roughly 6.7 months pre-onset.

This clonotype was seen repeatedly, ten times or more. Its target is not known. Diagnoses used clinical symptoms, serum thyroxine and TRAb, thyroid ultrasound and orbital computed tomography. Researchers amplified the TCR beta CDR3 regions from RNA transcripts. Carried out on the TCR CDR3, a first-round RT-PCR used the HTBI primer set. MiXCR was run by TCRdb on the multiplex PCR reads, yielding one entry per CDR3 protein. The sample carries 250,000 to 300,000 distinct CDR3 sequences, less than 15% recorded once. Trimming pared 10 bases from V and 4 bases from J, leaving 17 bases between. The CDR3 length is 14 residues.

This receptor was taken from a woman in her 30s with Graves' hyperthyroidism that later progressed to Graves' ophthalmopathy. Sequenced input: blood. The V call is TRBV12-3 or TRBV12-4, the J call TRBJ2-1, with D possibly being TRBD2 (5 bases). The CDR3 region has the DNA TGTGCCACCTCACCCTTGGCGGGTTACAATGAGCAGTTCTTC. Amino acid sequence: CATSPLAGYNEQFF.